These 28 T cell receptor beta chains came from one sample sequenced in a study of cytomegalovirus exposure and HLA in healthy donors. A multiplex PCR was run with 60 Vbeta primers and 13 Jbeta primers. Profiling relied on immunoSEQ multiplex PCR, and the TCRdb table lists in-frame clones only, not all of them. The sample lists 170,000 or so clones, 80% to 85% occurring once. Specimen: PBMCs. These receptors were obtained from a man in his fifties in good health and CMV-seronegative.

The chain recombines TRBV7-2 with TRBJ1-4, with D tentatively TRBD1 (5 bases). The CDR3 has 15 amino acids. Germline lookup yields CDR1 SGHTA and CDR2 FQGNSA. The V end was cut by 5 bases, the J end by 7 bases, with 17 bases between. This chain's CDR3 is CASSLGLGKGEKLFF. DNA of the CDR3: TGTGCCAGCAGCCTGGGACTCGGGAAAGGTGAAAAACTGTTTTTT.

The chain has TRBV4-3 and TRBJ2-7, with a weak D call TRBD1 (5 bases). This CDR3 is 15 amino acids long. CDR1 is LGHNA and CDR2 is YSLEER in the germline V gene. V dropped 0 bases and J dropped 4 bases, with 13 bases sitting between them. The CDR3 here is CASSQEVWQGYEQYF. The CDR3 region has the DNA TGCGCCAGCAGCCAAGAAGTTTGGCAGGGATACGAGCAGTACTTC.

This clone was counted a single time. V usage is TRBV2 and J usage is TRBJ2-1; 9 nucleotides agree with TRBD2. V was pared by 7 bases and J by 3 bases, with 7 bases of the junction left unmatched. The CDR3 is made up of 15 amino acids. Germline values: CDR1 SNHLY, CDR2 FYNNEI. CDR3 protein: CASMSGGTYYNEQFF. The CDR3 DNA reads as TGTGCCAGCATGAGCGGGGGGACGTACTACAATGAGCAGTTCTTC.

In this sample, this clone turned up a few times. J is TRBJ1-2 and V is TRBV28; D is unclear. Between the trimmed V and J ends, which lost 2 bases and 2 bases, there was a span of 6 bases. CDR3 size: 13 residues. Per germline, CDR1 MDHEN and CDR2 SYDVKM. The CDR3 reads CASSLVENYGYTF. The CDR3 region has the DNA TGTGCCAGCAGTTTAGTAGAGAACTATGGCTACACCTTC.

This clone showed up just once. This rearrangement joins TRBV30 to TRBJ2-3, with 8 bases that match TRBD2. Germline loops: CDR1 GTSNPN, CDR2 SVGIG (reference sequence). This CDR3 is built from 17 residues. Germline trimming cut 5 bases from V and 1 base from J; bases unmatched to any gene: 14. For the CDR3, the DNA is TGTGCCTGGGCTGCAGGCAATTTAGCGGGACGCACAGATACGCAGTATTTT. As protein: CAWAAGNLAGRTDTQYF.

The gene calls are TRBV7-3 and TRBJ1-6; no definite D call. Germline CDR1 reads SGHTA; CDR2 reads FQGTGA. There are 13 residues in the CDR3. Trimming took off 5 bases at V and 8 bases at J, with 10 bases between the two ends. In DNA form, the CDR3 reads TGTGCCAGCAGCCCCGAGAGGGATTCACCCCTCCACTTT. Protein: CASSPERDSPLHF. Variable domain in full (rest from reference TRBV7-3 and TRBJ1-6): GAGVSQTPSNKVTEKGKYVELRCDPISGHTALYWYRQSLGQGPEFLIYFQGTGAADDSGLPNDRFFAVRPEGSVSTLKIQRTERGDSAVYLCASSPERDSPLHFGNGTRLTVT.

This chain connects TRBV19 to TRBJ2-2; 8 bases fit TRBD2. CDR3 length equals 14 residues. The trim removed 2 bases at V and 7 bases at J, leaving 3 bases unmatched. The germline gives CDR1 LNHDA, CDR2 SQIVND (reference sequence). The CDR3 DNA is TGTGCCAGTAGTATAACCGGGAGGGGCGGGGAGCTGTTTTTT. It yields the protein CASSITGRGGELFF.

The V call is TRBV19, the J call TRBJ1-3; 9 nucleotides match TRBD1. V shed 2 bases and J 4 bases; nucleotides not matched to a gene: 6. CDR3 size: 16 residues. The germline V gene has CDR1 LNHDA and CDR2 SQIVND (reference sequence). The CDR3 DNA follows: TGTGCCAGTAGTATACGGGACAGGGTATCCGGAAACACCATATATTTT. Residues: CASSIRDRVSGNTIYF.

The V and J genes are TRBV4-2 and TRBJ2-3; TRBD1 is a possible D gene (5 bases). Germline CDR1 reads LGHNA; CDR2 reads YNFKEQ. This CDR3 has 16 residues. With 1 base removed from V and 1 base from J, the gap between germline ends came to 12 bases. DNA of the CDR3: TGTGCCAGCAGCCAAGCGAGCAGGGCGGGCACAGATACGCAGTATTTT. Translating it yields CASSQASRAGTDTQYF.

The chain is built from TRBV7-9 and TRBJ2-1; 8 bases are shared with TRBD2. The V gene's germline CDR1 is SEHNR and CDR2 FQNEAQ (reference sequence). V shed 6 bases, J shed 8 bases, and the junction held 12 bases outside the gene matches. This CDR3 region has 15 residues. The CDR3 is CASRSLGRVGDEQFF. CDR3 bases: TGTGCCAGCAGATCTCTCGGGAGGGTGGGGGATGAGCAGTTCTTC.

CDR3 coding DNA: TGTGCCAGCAGCTTACCATCAGGGGGTTACACAGATACGCAGTATTTT. This gives the protein CASSLPSGGYTDTQYF. The chain joins TRBV7-9 to TRBJ2-3; 7 positions agree with TRBD1. Losses at the gene ends were 2 bases for V and 2 bases for J; bases not matched to a gene: 7. Per germline, CDR1 SEHNR and CDR2 FQNEAQ (reference sequence). The CDR3 runs to 16 residues.

This chain links TRBV11-2 with TRBJ2-2; tentatively, D is TRBD1 (5 bases). The length of the CDR3 is 14 residues. Germline assignment: CDR1 SGHAT and CDR2 FQNNGV. The V gene lost 6 bases and the J gene lost 0 bases, with 8 bases spanning the gap. CDR3 in DNA: TGTGCCAGCAGAACGACAGCGAACACCGGGGAGCTGTTTTTT. Its protein is CASRTTANTGELFF.

This chain links TRBV2 with TRBJ2-1; 8 nucleotides line up with TRBD2. Trimming removed 7 bases from V and 9 bases from J; junction bases left unmatched: 8. This CDR3 comprises 13 residues. Germline V gives CDR1 SNHLY, CDR2 FYNNEI. CDR3 residues: CASNPGAGGEQFF. The DNA for the CDR3 is TGTGCCAGCAACCCGGGGGCGGGAGGTGAGCAGTTCTTC. The entire variable domain, with the rest obtained from reference TRBV2 and TRBJ2-1, is as follows: EPEVTQTPSHQVTQMGQEVILRCVPISNHLYFYWYRQILGQKVEFLVSFYNNEISEKSEIFDDQFSVERPDGSNFTLKIRSTKLEDSAMYFCASNPGAGGEQFFGPGTRLTVL.

This rearrangement joins TRBV29-1 to TRBJ1-3, with 7 bases identical to TRBD1. Germline CDR1 and CDR2: SQVTM and ANQGSEA. The trim removed 4 bases at V and 4 bases at J, leaving 7 bases unmatched. The CDR3 covers 14 residues. The CDR3 is CSVGPGGSGNTIYF. DNA of the CDR3: TGCAGCGTTGGGCCAGGGGGAAGCGGAAACACCATATATTTT.

The chain couples TRBV30 to TRBJ2-1; 10 nucleotides agree with TRBD2. The CDR3 runs 15 residues. V lost 4 bases to trimming and J lost 6 bases; unmatched junction nucleotides: 9. Germline CDR1 and CDR2: GTSNPN and SVGIG (reference sequence). CDR3 region: CAWTARLAGPNEQFF. The CDR3 nucleotides are TGTGCCTGGACCGCCAGACTAGCGGGCCCCAATGAGCAGTTCTTC.

This clone was seen once. V usage is TRBV7-2 and J usage is TRBJ2-5; 16 bases agree with TRBD2. Germline CDR1 reads SGHTA; CDR2 reads FQGNSA. V lost 4 bases and J lost 5; bases outside the gene matches: 7. The CDR3 has 17 residues. CDR3 nucleotides: TGTGCCAGCAGCTCGGGACTAGCGGGAGGGCTTGGGGAGACCCAGTACTTC. It yields the protein CASSSGLAGGLGETQYF.

The chain carries TRBV7-2 and TRBJ2-7; 9 bases agree with TRBD1. This CDR3 is 15 amino acids long. Per the germline V gene, CDR1 is SGHTA and CDR2 is FQGNSA. The junction had 11 bases not matched to a gene; V was cut back by 6 bases and J by 5 bases. The CDR3 loop is CASRVTWTGAHEQYF. The CDR3 coding sequence is TGTGCCAGCAGGGTAACGTGGACAGGGGCCCACGAGCAGTACTTC.

V usage is TRBV5-1 and J usage is TRBJ1-1; TRBD1 aligns across 10 bases. Germline lookup yields CDR1 SGHRS and CDR2 YFSETQ. The CDR3 runs 16 residues. V trimming: 0 bases; J trimming: 3 bases; junction bases outside the gene matches: 5. The CDR3 loop is CASSLAFGTGDTEAFF. The DNA of the CDR3 is TGCGCCAGCAGCTTGGCCTTCGGGACAGGGGACACTGAAGCTTTCTTT. Combining the CDR3 with reference TRBV5-1 and TRBJ1-1 gives the whole variable domain KAGVTQTPRYLIKTRGQQVTLSCSPISGHRSVSWYQQTPGQGLQFLFEYFSETQRNKGNFPGRFSGRQFSNSRSEMNVSTLELGDSALYLCASSLAFGTGDTEAFFGQGTRLTVV.

The J gene is TRBJ2-1, the V gene TRBV4-3; 9 bases agree with TRBD1. The junction had 13 bases not matched to a gene; V was cut back by 10 bases and J by 9 bases. This CDR3 has 14 amino acids. The germline V gene encodes CDR1 LGHNA and CDR2 YSLEER. The CDR3 bases are TGCGCCACGTCCCGGGACAGGGCGGCCGCTGAGCAGTTCTTC. Translation gives CATSRDRAAAEQFF.

This chain joins TRBV7-2 and TRBJ2-3; D perhaps matches TRBD1 (5 bases). Trimming took off 4 bases at V and 7 bases at J, with 12 bases between the two ends. Germline-derived CDR1 and CDR2 are SGHTA and FQGNSA. This CDR3 spans 13 amino acids. The CDR3 DNA follows: TGTGCCAGCAGCTCAGGCCAGGGATATACGCAGTATTTT. It translates to CASSSGQGYTQYF. Together with reference TRBV7-2 and TRBJ2-3, the CDR3 gives the full variable domain: GAGVSQSPSNKVTEKGKDVELRCDPISGHTALYWYRQSLGQGLEFLIYFQGNSAPDKSGLPSDRFSAERTGGSVSTLTIQRTQQEDSAVYLCASSSGQGYTQYFGPGTRLTVL.

The chain links TRBV30 to TRBJ2-1, with 13 bases identical to TRBD2. Germline CDR1 reads GTSNPN; CDR2 reads SVGIG (reference sequence). The V segment lost 3 bases and the J segment 8 bases; nucleotides outside the gene matches: 4. The CDR3 is made up of 14 amino acids. In DNA form, the CDR3 reads TGTGCCTGGAGCCCAGGACTAGCGGGAGATGAGCAGTTCTTC. Translation gives CAWSPGLAGDEQFF.

The chain combines TRBV7-2 with TRBJ1-2; D is undetermined. Trimming cost V 1 base and J 6 bases, with 9 bases left between them. CDR3 size: 13 residues. CDR1 is SGHTA, CDR2 FQGNSA, per germline. The CDR3 reads CASSLVQVHGYTF. Written as DNA, the CDR3 is TGTGCCAGCAGCTTAGTGCAGGTTCATGGCTACACCTTC.

CDR3 sequence reads: CASSLDRAGSDTQYF. DNA of the CDR3: TGTGCCAGCAGTTTGGACAGGGCCGGGTCGGATACGCAGTATTTT. The rearrangement uses TRBV6-4 and TRBJ2-3, with TRBD1 matching 8 bases. J was trimmed by 6 bases and V by 5 bases; bases with no gene match: 10. This CDR3 is built from 15 residues. The V gene's germline CDR1 is MRHNA and CDR2 SNTAGT.

CDR3 sequence (DNA): TGCGCCAGCAGCCAAGGGACAGGGCCCTTAGCTGGAAACACCATATATTTT. It yields the protein CASSQGTGPLAGNTIYF. The chain employs TRBV4-3 and TRBJ1-3; TRBD1 aligns across 8 bases. The junction had 7 bases not matched to a gene; V was cut back by 1 base and J by 2 bases. The CDR3 sequence is 17 residues long. Germline lookup yields CDR1 LGHNA and CDR2 YSLEER.

This chain links TRBV5-4 with TRBJ2-5, with a tentative D call TRBD2 (7 bases). Per the germline V gene, CDR1 is SGHNT and CDR2 is YYREEE (reference sequence). The CDR3 loop spans 15 amino acids. V lost 7 bases to trimming and J lost 5 bases, with 21 bases between them. This CDR3 is CASSQTRGAGETQYF. For the CDR3, the DNA is TGTGCCAGCTCCCAGACTCGGGGGGCGGGGGAGACCCAGTACTTC.

The rearrangement uses TRBV18 and TRBJ2-3; 13 bases agree with TRBD2. The CDR3 runs to 15 residues. V shed 6 bases, J shed 2 bases, and the junction held 2 bases outside the gene matches. Germline CDR1 and CDR2: KGHSH and LQKENI. CDR3 amino acids: CASSGLAGATDTQYF. The CDR3 nucleotides are TGTGCCAGCTCCGGACTAGCGGGAGCCACAGATACGCAGTATTTT.

The chain has TRBV5-1 and TRBJ1-5; D remains unclear. V lost 0 bases and J 3 bases, leaving 10 bases between the germline ends. Germline V lookup: CDR1 SGHRS, CDR2 YFSETQ. CDR3 size: 15 residues. CDR3 sequence reads: CASSLVGADNQPQHF. The CDR3 DNA reads TGCGCCAGCAGCTTGGTTGGCGCGGACAATCAGCCCCAGCATTTT.

The chain joins TRBV5-6 to TRBJ2-7; 7 bases fit TRBD2. Looked up from germline, CDR1 is SGHDT and CDR2 is YYEEEE. CDR3 length: 15 residues. The V gene end was trimmed by 0 bases and the J gene end by 0 bases; junction bases not matched to a gene: 3. CDR3 coding DNA: TGTGCCAGCAGCTTGGATCTAGCGGACTCCTACGAGCAGTACTTC. Amino acids: CASSLDLADSYEQYF.